This TCR beta chain comes out of a study of blood T cell repertoires in COVID-19 (TCRdb year 2020). General notes on the study: Samples covering the acute and convalescent phases of COVID-19 were provided by collaborators in the United States, Italy and Spain. The sample metadata nearly always contained a de-identified subject ID, COVID-19 status, age in years and sex. The samples were drawn from two sources: the first 160 participants of the ongoing ImmuneRACE study, and 950 to 1,500 subjects contributed by 6 global collaborators. Subjects who had been exposed to COVID-19, were actively infected with it, or had recovered from it provided the deeply sampled blood TCRbeta repertoires that made up the dataset. The repertoires were released in a freely available public database meant as a resource for research on the immune response to SARS-CoV-2. Where HLA class I and class II types were available, the types were taken from metadata supplied by the sample provider, not from assay-based typing. The prospective study material was composed of cDNA or gDNA derived from T cells, B-cell-depleted T cells, or PBMCs.

In Seattle, one collaborating source enrolled patients while the infection was active and tracked those patients longitudinally over the course of disease. Collaborating institutions collected whole blood in K2EDTA tubes following their own protocols. For TCRbeta analysis, collaborators shipped samples in one of three forms: frozen whole blood, isolated PBMCs, or DNA extracted from either of those sample types. Study-wide findings and limitations: The amount of clinical and demographic metadata varied by source and participant and was provided uncurated.

To note about this clone: Its antigen target is currently unknown. Base qualities are not recorded, but no much larger clone differs from it by a single base.

The germline ends are 7 bases apart after V is trimmed by 1 base and J by 1 base. The germline V gene provides CDR1 SQVTM and CDR2 ANQGSEA. Including the terminal cysteine and phenylalanine, the CDR3 comprises 13 residues. The only DNA kept is the CDR3, 39 bases in frame from the first base. TCRbeta CDR3 regions were amplified from genomic DNA using the immunoSEQ Assay, a bias-controlled multiplex PCR. For the original study's pipeline: Within the assay, amplification of reference gene primers was used to estimate how many nucleated cells each sample contained. To quantify the absolute abundance of each unique TCRbeta CDR3 rearrangement, sequence reads were collapsed and filtered. For each sample, productive Simpson clonality was calculated as the square root of Simpson's diversity index across productive rearrangements. The table was pulled from immuneACCESS by TCRdb, which kept in-frame rearrangements only. Such tables lose some clones; where checked, under half of the loss comes from unresolved V genes, and the rest has no known cause. V and J calls and clone size follow that table, whereas D and trimming were derived from the DNA. The sample table records a few hundred thousand clones; around 84% of these occur just once. The biggest ten clones account for more than 9% of the sample.

The sequence is built from TRBV29-1 and TRBJ1-1, with the D gene uncertain. This TCR was sampled from a woman of 80 years or more with COVID-19, enrolled during active disease. Sequencing was done on a sample of peripheral blood. The CDR3 protein sequence reads: CSVEGGGNTEAFF. The DNA sequence is given as TGCAGCGTTGAAGGAGGAGGGAACACTGAAGCTTTCTTT.